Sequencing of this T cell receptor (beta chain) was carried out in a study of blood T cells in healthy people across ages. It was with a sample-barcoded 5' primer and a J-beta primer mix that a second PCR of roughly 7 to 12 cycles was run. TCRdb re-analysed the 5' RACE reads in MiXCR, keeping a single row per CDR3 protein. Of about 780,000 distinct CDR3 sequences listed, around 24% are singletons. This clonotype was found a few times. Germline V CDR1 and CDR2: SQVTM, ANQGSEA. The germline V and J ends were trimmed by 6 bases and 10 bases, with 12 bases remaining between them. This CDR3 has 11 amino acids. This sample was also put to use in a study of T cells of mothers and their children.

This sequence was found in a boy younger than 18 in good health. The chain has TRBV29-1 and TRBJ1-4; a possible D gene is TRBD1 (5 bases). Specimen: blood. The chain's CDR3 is CSVMEGSKLFF. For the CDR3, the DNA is TGCAGCGTGATGGAGGGGTCAAAACTGTTTTTT.